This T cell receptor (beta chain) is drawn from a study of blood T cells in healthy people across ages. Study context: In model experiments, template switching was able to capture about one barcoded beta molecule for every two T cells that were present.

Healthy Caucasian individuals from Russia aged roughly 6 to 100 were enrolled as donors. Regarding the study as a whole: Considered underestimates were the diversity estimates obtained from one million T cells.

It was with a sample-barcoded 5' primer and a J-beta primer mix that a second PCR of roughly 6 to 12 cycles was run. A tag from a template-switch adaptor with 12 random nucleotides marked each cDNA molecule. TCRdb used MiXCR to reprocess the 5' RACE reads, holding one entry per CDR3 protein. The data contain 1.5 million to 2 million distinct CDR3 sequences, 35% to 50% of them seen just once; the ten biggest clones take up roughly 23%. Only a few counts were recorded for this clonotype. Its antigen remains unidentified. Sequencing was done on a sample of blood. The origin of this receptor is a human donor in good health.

In nucleotides, the CDR3 is TGCGCCAGCAGCTCCCAAGTCTCAGGACTAGGAGCTTACGAGCAGTACTTC. Protein sequence: CASSSQVSGLGAYEQYF. The chain links TRBV4-1 to TRBJ2-7; 7 nucleotides align to TRBD2. The CDR3 runs 17 residues. Losses at the gene ends were 5 bases for V and 4 bases for J; bases not matched to a gene: 17. CDR1 and CDR2 from the germline V gene are MGHRA and YSYEKL.